What follows are 17 T cell receptor beta chains derived from one specimen sequenced in a study of cytomegalovirus exposure and HLA in healthy donors. Primers: 60 Vbeta forward and 13 Jbeta reverse. TCRdb's copy holds only in-frame clones and misses some; the assay was immunoSEQ multiplex PCR. The sample has some 120,000 clones, around 80% seen once. Sequencing used PBMCs. The receptors shown here come from a female donor in good health and CMV-seronegative.

The chain combines TRBV28 with TRBJ2-3, with 7 bases that match TRBD2. Germline CDR1 is MDHEN and CDR2 is SYDVKM. CDR3 size: 17 residues. The V segment lost 2 bases and the J segment 6 bases; nucleotides outside the gene matches: 14. The CDR3 region is CASSLPLPGREKDTQYF. CDR3 DNA sequence: TGTGCCAGCAGTTTACCACTACCCGGGCGGGAGAAGGATACGCAGTATTTT. The full variable domain, in which reference TRBV28 and TRBJ2-3 provide the parts outside the CDR3, is DVKVTQSSRYLVKRTGEKVFLECVQDMDHENMFWYRQDPGLGLRLIYFSYDVKMKEKGDIPEGYSVSREKKERFSLILESASTNQTSMYLCASSLPLPGREKDTQYFGPGTRLTVL.

The rearrangement uses TRBV5-1 and TRBJ2-3; 11 bases fit TRBD2. In germline, CDR1 is SGHRS, CDR2 YFSETQ. V shed 4 bases and J 5 bases; nucleotides not matched to a gene: 6. The CDR3 extends over 15 amino acids. The CDR3: CASSPLTSGVDTQYF. CDR3 sequence (DNA): TGCGCCAGCAGCCCCCTGACTAGCGGGGTAGATACGCAGTATTTT.

This chain joins TRBV2 and TRBJ2-5; the D gene is possibly TRBD2 (6 bases). V lost 2 bases, J lost 4 bases, and 17 bases lay in between. The CDR3 spans 16 residues. Looked up from germline, CDR1 is SNHLY and CDR2 is FYNNEI. The CDR3: CASSEISLVRGETQYF. DNA of the CDR3: TGTGCCAGCAGTGAAATTTCTTTGGTGCGGGGAGAGACCCAGTACTTC.

This chain links TRBV7-2 with TRBJ2-5, with D possibly TRBD2 on 5 matching bases. V was pared by 5 bases and J by 1 base, with 23 bases between. Per the germline V gene, CDR1 is SGHTA and CDR2 is FQGNSA. The CDR3 consists of 18 residues. This CDR3 is CASSPSSSSFQFQETQYF. The CDR3 DNA reads as TGTGCCAGCAGCCCCAGTTCTAGCTCCTTCCAATTCCAAGAGACCCAGTACTTC.

As DNA, the CDR3 is TGTGCCACCACCCCCGACTCCTCTCCCCAGGGGAAGAATGAGCAGTTCTTC. This gives the protein CATTPDSSPQGKNEQFF. J is TRBJ2-1 and V is TRBV19; possibly TRBD1 for D (6 bases). Germline values: CDR1 LNHDA, CDR2 SQIVND (reference sequence). V was pared by 10 bases and J by 7 bases, with 29 bases between. CDR3 length: 17 amino acids.

The J gene is TRBJ2-2, the V gene TRBV29-1, with TRBD1 matching over 7 bases. CDR1 and CDR2 from the germline V gene are SQVTM and ANQGSEA. With V trimmed by 7 bases and J by 4 bases, 3 bases remained unmatched. CDR3 length: 12 residues. The CDR3 sequence: CSAGTVTGELFF. Here the CDR3 DNA reads TGCAGCGCCGGGACAGTCACCGGGGAGCTGTTTTTT.

This chain uses TRBV4-1 with TRBJ2-1; D is possibly TRBD2 (6 bases). Germline lookup yields CDR1 MGHRA and CDR2 YSYEKL. The CDR3 consists of 13 residues. Trimming shortened V by 3 bases and J by 9 bases, and 12 bases separated the two germline ends. The CDR3 region has the DNA TGCGCCAGCAGCCAGCTAACTAGCCCTGAGCAGTTCTTC. Its protein is CASSQLTSPEQFF.

The J gene is TRBJ2-5, the V gene TRBV5-1; TRBD2 matches at 10 bases. With 7 bases clipped from V and 5 bases from J, the junction kept 8 bases outside the gene matches. This CDR3 region has 14 residues. Germline V gene data show CDR1 as SGHRS and CDR2 as YFSETQ. The CDR3 region is CASARTSGGETQYF. CDR3 DNA sequence: TGCGCCAGCGCAAGGACTAGCGGAGGGGAGACCCAGTACTTC.

This clone was observed a few times. The V call is TRBV19, the J call TRBJ2-1; 9 bases map to TRBD2. The germline V gene encodes CDR1 LNHDA and CDR2 SQIVND (reference sequence). The V and J ends lost 6 bases and 7 bases, in that order; junction bases with no gene match: 10. The CDR3 contains 15 residues. Here the CDR3 reads CASRPGLAPFNEQFF. CDR3 nucleotide sequence: TGTGCCAGTAGGCCGGGACTAGCACCCTTTAATGAGCAGTTCTTC. The variable domain in full, completed from reference TRBV19 and TRBJ2-1, reads DGGITQSPKYLFRKEGQNVTLSCEQNLNHDAMYWYRQDPGQGLRLIYYSQIVNDFQKGDIAEGYSVSREKKESFPLTVTSAQKNPTAFYLCASRPGLAPFNEQFFGPGTRLTVL.

V usage is TRBV7-8 and J usage is TRBJ2-5, with TRBD2 as a possible D gene (6 bases). The CDR3 covers 17 residues. Germline V CDR1 and CDR2: SGHVS, FQNEAQ. The germline V and J ends were trimmed by 3 bases and 5 bases, with 22 bases remaining between them. The CDR3 DNA sequence: TGTGCCAGCAGCTTCGGAACGCCGGCGGGGACGAGGGAGACCCAGTACTTC. This encodes CASSFGTPAGTRETQYF.

The chain joins TRBV7-9 to TRBJ2-2; D possibly corresponds to TRBD1 (6 bases). Trimming took 5 bases from V and 5 from J, leaving 18 bases between them. CDR3 length: 16 amino acids. Germline CDR1 and CDR2: SEHNR and FQNEAQ (reference sequence). This CDR3 is CASSLASGTITGELFF. The CDR3 DNA reads as TGTGCCAGCAGCCTGGCCTCAGGGACAATAACCGGGGAGCTGTTTTTT.

The V call is TRBV5-5, the J call TRBJ1-5; a possible D gene is TRBD1 (5 bases). Germline V lookup: CDR1 SGHKS, CDR2 YYEKEE (reference sequence). V was shortened by 1 base and J by 0 bases, with 20 bases between the two germline ends. CDR3 length: 19 amino acids. CDR3 sequence reads: CASSLRYGGPLYSNQPQHF. CDR3 DNA sequence: TGTGCCAGCAGCTTGAGGTACGGGGGTCCACTTTATAGCAATCAGCCCCAGCATTTT.

This clone occurred a few times. This rearrangement joins TRBV5-4 to TRBJ1-2; maybe TRBD1 (5 bases). This CDR3 spans 14 amino acids. V was shortened by 4 bases and J by 5 bases, with 15 bases between the two germline ends. The germline gives CDR1 SGHNT, CDR2 YYREEE (reference sequence). This chain's CDR3 is CASSPPGGVYGYTF. The CDR3 nucleotides read TGTGCCAGCAGCCCCCCTGGGGGGGTTTATGGCTACACCTTC.

The rearrangement uses TRBV5-1 and TRBJ2-3; TRBD1 might be the D (6 bases). Germline V gene sequence: CDR1 SGHRS, CDR2 YFSETQ. The germline V and J ends were trimmed by 0 bases and 1 base, with 12 bases remaining between them. This CDR3 contains 16 residues. CDR3 sequence (DNA): TGCGCCAGCAGCTTGGTTGCGCGACAGGGCACAGATACGCAGTATTTT. Translated, it gives CASSLVARQGTDTQYF.

The chain joins TRBV5-8 to TRBJ2-7, with 12 nucleotides matching TRBD1. The V gene's germline CDR1 is SGHTS and CDR2 YDEGEE. Germline trimming cut 2 bases from V and 5 bases from J; bases unmatched to any gene: 5. The CDR3 has 15 residues. The CDR3, as DNA: TGTGCCAGCAGCTTAGGGGACAGGGGGCTGAACGAGCAGTACTTC. It is translated as CASSLGDRGLNEQYF.

This sequence joins TRBV18 and TRBJ1-2, with 7 nucleotides matching TRBD1. This CDR3 is 13 amino acids long. Germline CDR1 is KGHSH and CDR2 is LQKENI. Trimming cost V 6 bases and J 7 bases; bases outside gene matches: 8. CDR3 sequence reads: CASSSGTVLGYTF. The CDR3 DNA follows: TGTGCCAGCTCCTCCGGGACAGTCCTTGGCTACACCTTC.

This sequence joins TRBV5-1 and TRBJ2-5; D ambiguous. The CDR3 sequence is 12 residues long. Trimming removed 5 bases from V and 5 bases from J, with 10 bases in between. Germline V gene sequence: CDR1 SGHRS, CDR2 YFSETQ. The DNA for the CDR3 is TGCGCCAGCAGTAGAGGCCGGGAGACCCAGTACTTC. Amino acids: CASSRGRETQYF.